The subject of this entry is one T cell receptor beta chain. Its antigen is currently unknown. The record originates from a study of shared clonotypes between healthy human individuals. Study outcomes and limitations: Genetic and exposure-history diversity was limited by the few donors.

Replicate PCRs were loaded with approximately 310 ng DNA from unsorted PBMC, some 30,000 T cell genomes. What was sequenced on ten immunoSEQ deep assay plates was unsorted PBMC DNA. Generated by immunoSEQ multiplex PCR, the TCRdb table keeps only in-frame clones and is missing some. The sample carries about 460,000 clones, more than 70% recorded once. Per the germline V gene, CDR1 is SGHRS and CDR2 is YFSETQ. The CDR3 is made up of 15 amino acids. The V and J ends lost 0 bases and 6 bases, in that order; junction bases with no gene match: 6. Sequencing was performed on PBMCs. The rearrangement joins TRBV5-1 to TRBJ2-1; 7 bases map to TRBD1. The sequence derives from a woman in her forties in good health. Some clones in this sample may be carry-over from other donors' samples. The DNA for the CDR3 is TGCGCCAGCAGCTTGGGAGGGGGCCCTTTCAATGAGCAGTTCTTC. Protein product: CASSLGGGPFNEQFF.